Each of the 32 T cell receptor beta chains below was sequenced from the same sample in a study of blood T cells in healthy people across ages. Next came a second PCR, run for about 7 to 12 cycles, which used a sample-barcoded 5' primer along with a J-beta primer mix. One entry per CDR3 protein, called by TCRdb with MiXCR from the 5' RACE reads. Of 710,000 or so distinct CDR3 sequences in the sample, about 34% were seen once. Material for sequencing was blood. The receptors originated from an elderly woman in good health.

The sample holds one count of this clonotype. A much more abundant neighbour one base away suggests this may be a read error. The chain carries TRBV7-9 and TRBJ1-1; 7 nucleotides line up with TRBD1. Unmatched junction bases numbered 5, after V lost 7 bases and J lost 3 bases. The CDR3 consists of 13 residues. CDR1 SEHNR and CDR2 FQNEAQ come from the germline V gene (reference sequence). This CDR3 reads CASTCQGDTEAFF. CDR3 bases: TGTGCCAGCACCTGTCAGGGGGACACTGAAGCTTTCTTT. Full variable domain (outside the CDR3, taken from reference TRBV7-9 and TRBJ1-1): DTGVSQNPRHKITKRGQNVTFRCDPISEHNRLYWYRQTLGQGPEFLTYFQNEAQLEKSRLLSDRFSAERPKGSFSTLEIQRTEQGDSAMYLCASTCQGDTEAFFGQGTRLTVV.

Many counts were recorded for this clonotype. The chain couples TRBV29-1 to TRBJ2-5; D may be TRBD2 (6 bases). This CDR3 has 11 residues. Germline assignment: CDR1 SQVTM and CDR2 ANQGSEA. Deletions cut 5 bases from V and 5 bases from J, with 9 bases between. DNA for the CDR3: TGCAGCGTTCGGGCGGGGGAGACCCAGTACTTC. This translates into CSVRAGETQYF.

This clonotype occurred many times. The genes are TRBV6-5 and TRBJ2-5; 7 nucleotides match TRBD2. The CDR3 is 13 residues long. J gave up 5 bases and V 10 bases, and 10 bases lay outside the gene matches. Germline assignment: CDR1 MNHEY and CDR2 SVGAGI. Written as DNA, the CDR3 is TGTGCCACCGGGGGGAGGCGAGGGGAGACCCAGTACTTC. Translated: CATGGRRGETQYF.

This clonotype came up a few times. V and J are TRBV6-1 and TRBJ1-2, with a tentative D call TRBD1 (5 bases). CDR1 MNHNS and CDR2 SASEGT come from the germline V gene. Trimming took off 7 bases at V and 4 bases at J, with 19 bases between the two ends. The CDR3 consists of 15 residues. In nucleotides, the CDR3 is TGTGCCAGCATTTGGGCGGAAGGGGTAGGCTATGGCTACACCTTC. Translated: CASIWAEGVGYGYTF.

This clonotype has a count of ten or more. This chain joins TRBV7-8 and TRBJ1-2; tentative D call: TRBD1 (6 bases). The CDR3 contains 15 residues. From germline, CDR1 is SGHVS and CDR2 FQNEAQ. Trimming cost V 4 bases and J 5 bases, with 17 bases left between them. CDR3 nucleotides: TGTGCCAGCAGCTCTCTCTTTGAGGGGGGGTATGGCTACACCTTC. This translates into CASSSLFEGGYGYTF.

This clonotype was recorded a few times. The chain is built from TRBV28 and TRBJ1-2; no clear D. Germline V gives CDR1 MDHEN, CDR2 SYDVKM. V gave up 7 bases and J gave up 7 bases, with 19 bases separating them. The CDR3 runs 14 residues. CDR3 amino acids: CASTESPRGGGYTF. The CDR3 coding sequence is TGTGCCAGCACTGAATCCCCCCGAGGAGGTGGCTACACCTTC.

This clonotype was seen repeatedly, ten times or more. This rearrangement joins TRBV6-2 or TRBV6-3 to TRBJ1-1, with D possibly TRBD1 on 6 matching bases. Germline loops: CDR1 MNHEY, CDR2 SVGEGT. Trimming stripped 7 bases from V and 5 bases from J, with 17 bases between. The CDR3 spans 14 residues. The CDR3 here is CASTLSGTSTEAFF. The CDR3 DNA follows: TGTGCCAGCACCCTCTCCGGGACAAGTACTGAAGCTTTCTTT.

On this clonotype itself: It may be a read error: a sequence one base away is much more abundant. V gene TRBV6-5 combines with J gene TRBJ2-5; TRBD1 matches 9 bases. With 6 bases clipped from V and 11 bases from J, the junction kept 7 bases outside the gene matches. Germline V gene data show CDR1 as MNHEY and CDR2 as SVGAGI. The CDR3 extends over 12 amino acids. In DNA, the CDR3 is TGTGCCAGCAGCCAGGGACAGGGCGGGCAGTACTTC. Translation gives CASSQGQGGQYF.

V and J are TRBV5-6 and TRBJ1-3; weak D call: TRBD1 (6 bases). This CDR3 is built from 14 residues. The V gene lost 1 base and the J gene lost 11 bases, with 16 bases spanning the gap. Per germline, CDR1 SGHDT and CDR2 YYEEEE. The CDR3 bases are TGTGCCAGCAGCTTGTCGGGACAAGCAATCGCCATATATTTT. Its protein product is CASSLSGQAIAIYF.

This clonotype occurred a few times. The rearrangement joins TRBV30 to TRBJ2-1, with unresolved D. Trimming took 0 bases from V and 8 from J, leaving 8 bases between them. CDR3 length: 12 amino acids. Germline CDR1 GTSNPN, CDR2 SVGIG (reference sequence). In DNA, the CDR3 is TGTGCCTGGAGTGTACTTTCCGATGAGCAGTTCTTC. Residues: CAWSVLSDEQFF.

CDR3 DNA: TGTGCCAGCAGCACGCAGCGGGGGGGCCATGAGCAGTTCTTC. It specifies CASSTQRGGHEQFF. V and J are TRBV7-3 and TRBJ2-1; 10 bases agree with TRBD2. The CDR3 consists of 14 residues. V lost 5 bases and J lost 8; bases outside the gene matches: 6. From germline, CDR1 is SGHTA and CDR2 FQGTGA.

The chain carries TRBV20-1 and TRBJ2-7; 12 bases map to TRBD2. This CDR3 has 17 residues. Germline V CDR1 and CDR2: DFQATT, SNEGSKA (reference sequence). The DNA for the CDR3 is TGCAATGCCCATTCCGGGACTAGCGGGTTCAGCTCCTACGAGCAGTACTTC. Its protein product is CNAHSGTSGFSSYEQYF.

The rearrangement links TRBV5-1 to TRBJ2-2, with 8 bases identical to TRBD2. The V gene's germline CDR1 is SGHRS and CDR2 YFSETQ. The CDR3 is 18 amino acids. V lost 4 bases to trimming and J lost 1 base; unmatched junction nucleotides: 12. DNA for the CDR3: TGCGCCAGCAGCCCATCCTTGAGCGGGGGCCTGAACACCGGGGAGCTGTTTTTT. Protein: CASSPSLSGGLNTGELFF.

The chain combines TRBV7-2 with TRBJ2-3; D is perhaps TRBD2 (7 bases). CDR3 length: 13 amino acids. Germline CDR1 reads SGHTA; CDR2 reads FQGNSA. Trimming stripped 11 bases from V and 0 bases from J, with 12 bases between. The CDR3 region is CAQGRVSTDTQYF. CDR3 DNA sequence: TGTGCCCAGGGGAGGGTTAGCACAGATACGCAGTATTTT.

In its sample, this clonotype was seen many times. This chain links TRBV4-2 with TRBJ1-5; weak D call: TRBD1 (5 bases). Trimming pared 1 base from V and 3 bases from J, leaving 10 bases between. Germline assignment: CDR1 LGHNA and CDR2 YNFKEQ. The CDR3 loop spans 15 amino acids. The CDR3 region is CASSQVRRDNQPQHF. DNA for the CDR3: TGTGCCAGCAGCCAAGTTCGCAGGGACAATCAGCCCCAGCATTTT.

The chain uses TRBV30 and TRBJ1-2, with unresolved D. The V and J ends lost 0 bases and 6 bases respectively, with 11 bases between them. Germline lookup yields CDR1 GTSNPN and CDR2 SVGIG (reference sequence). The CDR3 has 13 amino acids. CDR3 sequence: CAWSVRGTDGYTF. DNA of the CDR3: TGTGCCTGGAGTGTACGCGGCACGGATGGCTACACCTTC. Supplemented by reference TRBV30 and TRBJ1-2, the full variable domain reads SQTIHQWPATLVQPVGSPLSLECTVEGTSNPNLYWYRQAAGRGLQLLFYSVGIGQISSEVPQNLSASRPQDRQFILSSKKLLLSDSGFYLCAWSVRGTDGYTFGSGTRLTVV.

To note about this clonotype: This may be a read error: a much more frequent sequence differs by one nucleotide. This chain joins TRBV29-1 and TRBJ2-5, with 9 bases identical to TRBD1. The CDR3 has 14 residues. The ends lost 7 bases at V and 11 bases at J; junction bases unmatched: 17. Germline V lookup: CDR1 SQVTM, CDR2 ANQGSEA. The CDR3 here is CSDLPGQGRNEQYF. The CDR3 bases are TGCAGCGACCTCCCGGGACAGGGCAGGAATGAGCAGTACTTC.

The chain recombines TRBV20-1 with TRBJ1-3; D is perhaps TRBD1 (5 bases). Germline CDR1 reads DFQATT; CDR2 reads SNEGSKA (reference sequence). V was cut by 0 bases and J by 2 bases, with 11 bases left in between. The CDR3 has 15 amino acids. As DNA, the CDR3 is TGCAGTGCTAGAGATCAGGGTTTGGCTGGAAACACCATATATTTT. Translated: CSARDQGLAGNTIYF.

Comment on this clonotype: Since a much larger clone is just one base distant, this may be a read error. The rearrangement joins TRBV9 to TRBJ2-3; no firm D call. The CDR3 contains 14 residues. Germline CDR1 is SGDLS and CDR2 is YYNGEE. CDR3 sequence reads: CVSSVASSPDTQYF. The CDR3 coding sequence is TGTGTCAGCAGCGTAGCTTCAAGCCCCGATACGCAGTATTTT. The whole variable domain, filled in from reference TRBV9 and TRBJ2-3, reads DSGVTQTPKHLITATGQRVTLRCSPRSGDLSVYWYQQSLDQGLQFLIQYYNGEERAKGNILERFSAQQFPDLHSELNLSSLELGDSALYFCVSSVASSPDTQYFGPGTRLTVL.

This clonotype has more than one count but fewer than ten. CDR3 in amino acids: CASSQEYGTAAYHGYTF. CDR3 DNA sequence: TGCGCCAGCAGCCAAGAGTACGGAACCGCGGCGTACCATGGCTACACCTTC. V gene TRBV4-3 combines with J gene TRBJ1-2; unclear D gene. V dropped 0 bases and J dropped 6 bases, with 20 bases sitting between them. The CDR3 consists of 17 residues. CDR1 is LGHNA, CDR2 YSLEER, per germline.

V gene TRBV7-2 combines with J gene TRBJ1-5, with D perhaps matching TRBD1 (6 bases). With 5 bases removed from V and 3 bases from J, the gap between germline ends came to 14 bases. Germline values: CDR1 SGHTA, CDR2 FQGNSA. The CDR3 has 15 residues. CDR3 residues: CASSKSAGVNQPQHF. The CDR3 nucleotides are TGTGCCAGCAGCAAAAGCGCAGGGGTCAATCAGCCCCAGCATTTT.

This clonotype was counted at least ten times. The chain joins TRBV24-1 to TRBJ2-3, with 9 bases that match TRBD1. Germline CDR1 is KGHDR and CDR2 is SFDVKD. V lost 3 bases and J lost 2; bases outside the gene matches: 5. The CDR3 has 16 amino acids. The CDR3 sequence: CATSDPGQGITDTQYF. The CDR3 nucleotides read TGTGCCACCAGTGATCCCGGACAGGGGATCACAGATACGCAGTATTTT.

The CDR3 DNA follows: TGCGCCAGCAGCCAAGGACGGAGCACGATATACAATGAGCAGTTCTTC. As protein: CASSQGRSTIYNEQFF. The chain couples TRBV4-1 to TRBJ2-1; no reliable D call. The V gene lost 1 base and the J gene lost 4 bases, with 14 bases spanning the gap. The CDR3 is made up of 16 amino acids. CDR1 is MGHRA, CDR2 YSYEKL, per germline.

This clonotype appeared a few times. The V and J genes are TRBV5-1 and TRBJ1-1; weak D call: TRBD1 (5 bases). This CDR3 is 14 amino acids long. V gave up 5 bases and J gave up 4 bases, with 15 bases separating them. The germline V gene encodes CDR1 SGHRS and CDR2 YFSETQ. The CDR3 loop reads CASRRGGVGTEAFF. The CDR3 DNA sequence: TGCGCCAGCAGACGTGGGGGGGTCGGCACTGAAGCTTTCTTT.

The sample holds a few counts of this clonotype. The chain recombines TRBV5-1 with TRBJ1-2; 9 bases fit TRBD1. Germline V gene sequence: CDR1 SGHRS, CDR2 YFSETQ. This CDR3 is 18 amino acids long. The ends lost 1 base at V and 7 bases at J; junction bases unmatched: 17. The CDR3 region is CASSLSVGTGTGFSGYTF. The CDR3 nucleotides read TGCGCCAGCAGCTTGTCAGTAGGAACCGGGACAGGGTTTTCTGGCTACACCTTC.

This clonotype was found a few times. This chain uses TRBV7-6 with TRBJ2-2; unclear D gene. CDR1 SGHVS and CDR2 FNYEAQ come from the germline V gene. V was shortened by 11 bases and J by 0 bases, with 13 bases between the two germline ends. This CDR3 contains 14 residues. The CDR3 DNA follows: TGTGCCGGCGGAACGAACGCGAACACCGGGGAGCTGTTTTTT. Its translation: CAGGTNANTGELFF.

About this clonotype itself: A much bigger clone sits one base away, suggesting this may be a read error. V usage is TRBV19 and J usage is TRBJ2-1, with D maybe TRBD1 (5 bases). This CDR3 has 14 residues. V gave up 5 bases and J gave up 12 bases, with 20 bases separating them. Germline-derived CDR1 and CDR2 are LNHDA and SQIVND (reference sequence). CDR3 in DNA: TGTGCCAGTAGTCCCGGACGTGGGGCTGGCGGGCAGTTCTTC. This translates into CASSPGRGAGGQFF.

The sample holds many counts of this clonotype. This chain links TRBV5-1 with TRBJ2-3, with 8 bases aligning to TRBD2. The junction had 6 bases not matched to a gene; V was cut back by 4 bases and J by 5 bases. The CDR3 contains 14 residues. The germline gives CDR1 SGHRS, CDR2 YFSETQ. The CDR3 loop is CASSRRGGGDTQYF. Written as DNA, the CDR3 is TGCGCCAGCAGCCGCCGGGGGGGCGGAGATACGCAGTATTTT.

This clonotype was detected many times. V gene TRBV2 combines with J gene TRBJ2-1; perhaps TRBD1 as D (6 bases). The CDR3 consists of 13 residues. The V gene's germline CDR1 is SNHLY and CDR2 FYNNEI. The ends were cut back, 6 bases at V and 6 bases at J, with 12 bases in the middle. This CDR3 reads CASSSTGTNEQFF. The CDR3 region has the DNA TGTGCCAGCAGCTCCACAGGGACCAATGAGCAGTTCTTC.

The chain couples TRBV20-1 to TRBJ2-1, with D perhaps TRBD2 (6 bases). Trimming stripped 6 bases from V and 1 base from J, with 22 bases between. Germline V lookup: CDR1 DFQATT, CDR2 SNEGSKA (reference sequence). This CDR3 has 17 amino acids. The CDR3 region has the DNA TGCAGTGCCCCGATATTTGGGGGGTCGGGGTCCTACAATGAGCAGTTCTTC. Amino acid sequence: CSAPIFGGSGSYNEQFF.

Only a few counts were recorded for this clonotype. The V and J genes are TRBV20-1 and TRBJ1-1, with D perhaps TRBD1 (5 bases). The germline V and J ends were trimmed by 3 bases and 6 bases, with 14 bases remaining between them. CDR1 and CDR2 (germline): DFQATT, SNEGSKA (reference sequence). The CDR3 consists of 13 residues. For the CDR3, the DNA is TGCAGTGCTAGTACCAGGGAGGGCTCTGAAGCTTTCTTT. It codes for CSASTREGSEAFF.

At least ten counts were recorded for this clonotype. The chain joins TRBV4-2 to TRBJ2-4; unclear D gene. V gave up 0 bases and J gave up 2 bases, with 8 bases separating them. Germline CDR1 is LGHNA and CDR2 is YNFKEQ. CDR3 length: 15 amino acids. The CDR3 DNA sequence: TGTGCCAGCAGCCAAGAGTTGGGGACCAAAAACATTCAGTACTTC. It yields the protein CASSQELGTKNIQYF.